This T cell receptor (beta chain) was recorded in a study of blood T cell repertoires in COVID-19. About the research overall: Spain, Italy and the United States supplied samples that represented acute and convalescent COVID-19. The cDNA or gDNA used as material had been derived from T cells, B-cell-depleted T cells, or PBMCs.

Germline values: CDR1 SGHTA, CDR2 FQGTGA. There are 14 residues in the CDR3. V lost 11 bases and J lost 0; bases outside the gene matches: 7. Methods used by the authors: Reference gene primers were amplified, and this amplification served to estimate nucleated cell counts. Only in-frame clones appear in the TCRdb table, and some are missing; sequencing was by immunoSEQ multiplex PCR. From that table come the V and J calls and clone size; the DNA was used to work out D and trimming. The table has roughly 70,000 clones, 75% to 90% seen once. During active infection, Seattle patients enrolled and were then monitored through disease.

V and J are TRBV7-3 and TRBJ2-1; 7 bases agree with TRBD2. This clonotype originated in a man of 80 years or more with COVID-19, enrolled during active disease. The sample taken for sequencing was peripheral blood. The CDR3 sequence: CAALLADSYNEQFF. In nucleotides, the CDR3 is TGTGCCGCGCTGCTAGCGGACTCCTACAATGAGCAGTTCTTC.